This paragraph covers one TCR beta chain sequence. Its antigen remains unidentified. This CDR3 contains 14 residues. Losses at the gene ends were 8 bases for V and 4 bases for J; bases not matched to a gene: 9. Per germline, CDR1 MDHEN and CDR2 SYDVKM. Lesional scalp tissue (obtained by punch biopsy) and peripheral blood were collected from alopecia areata patients. The record originates from a study of CD8+ T cells in alopecia areata. Notes on the study in general: Alphabeta T cells residing in normal skin are also sequenced in scalp samples.

The authors extracted RNA and reverse transcribed it into cDNA as the sequencing template. Profiled with immunoSEQ multiplex PCR; TCRdb holds only in-frame clones, not every one. This table holds 150,000 or so clones, more than 40% found once. The chain couples TRBV28 to TRBJ2-5; TRBD2 aligns across 8 bases. The sample taken for sequencing was CD4+ T cells sorted from blood. The source of this sequence is a human donor with alopecia areata. This CDR3 is CASRPGGATETQYF. The CDR3 DNA reads as TGTGCCAGCCGCCCCGGGGGGGCTACAGAGACCCAGTACTTC. Combining the CDR3 with reference TRBV28 and TRBJ2-5 gives the whole variable domain DVKVTQSSRYLVKRTGEKVFLECVQDMDHENMFWYRQDPGLGLRLIYFSYDVKMKEKGDIPEGYSVSREKKERFSLILESASTNQTSMYLCASRPGGATETQYFGPGTRLLVL.